The source of this T cell receptor (beta chain) is a study of cytomegalovirus exposure and HLA in healthy donors. The overall study: Out of about 179 million T cells, an earlier analysis found 117 million unique TCR beta sequences in total. Study results and limitations: Accurate predictions that matched the HLA-A and HLA-B alleles of most subjects were reportedly made from TCR beta sequences.

Concerning this clone itself: Its antigen is not known.

The study ran its PCR with 60 Vbeta and 13 Jbeta primers. Clones were read by immunoSEQ multiplex PCR, and TCRdb kept only the in-frame ones, dropping some. The sample carries 120,000 to 150,000 clones, roughly three quarters recorded once. CDR1 is MDHEN and CDR2 is SYDVKM in the germline V gene. The CDR3 contains 15 residues. V was trimmed by 2 bases and J by 6 bases, leaving 15 bases between them. This chain uses TRBV28 with TRBJ2-3; a weak D match, TRBD2 (6 bases). This clonotype was obtained from a woman aged 30 to 39 in good health and CMV-seronegative. The sequenced sample was PBMCs. CDR3 DNA sequence: TGTGCCAGCAGTTTAGTAGCGGCGGTATCGGATACGCAGTATTTT. Encoded protein: CASSLVAAVSDTQYF.